A selection of T cell receptor beta chains follows, all from one sample in a study of early T cells in non-severe SARS-CoV-2 infection. TCRdb fed the 5' RACE reads into MiXCR, producing one record per CDR3 protein. The sample yields around 89,000 distinct CDR3 sequences, roughly 15% seen once. The sample taken for sequencing was whole blood. The receptors shown here come from an adult who was a healthcare worker with PCR-confirmed SARS-CoV-2 infection or an uninfected control (not recorded which). Both conserved end residues are part of each CDR3. A D gene is named only where the DNA matches it firmly. Some rows have no size entry. The others give once, few or many, or a class for an expanded clone.

TRBV20-1	TRBJ1-1	NA	NA	TGCAGTGCTAGTAGAGGGGTTGAAGCTTTCTTT	CSASRGVEAFF
TRBV11-1	TRBJ2-3	NA	NA	TGTGCCAGCAGCCCCCGCGGCGTTCGGATCACAGATACGCAGTATTTT	CASSPRGVRITDTQYF
TRBV18	TRBJ1-1	NA	NA	TGTGCCAGCTCACCGGTACTGGGGAACACTGAAGCTTTCTTT	CASSPVLGNTEAFF
TRBV24-1	TRBJ1-2	NA	NA	TGTGCCACCAGGGCTGGAGCTAACTATGGCTACACCTTC	CATRAGANYGYTF
TRBV6-2/TRBV6-3	TRBJ1-1	TRBD1	many	TGTGCCAGCAGCCCACAGGGGGCTTTTACTGAAGCTTTCTTT	CASSPQGAFTEAFF
TRBV2	TRBJ1-1	TRBD1	few	TGTCCCAGCAGTGAACAGGGGTACACTGAAGCTTTCTTT	CPSSEQGYTEAFF
TRBV5-6	TRBJ1-4	NA	NA	TGTGCCAGCAGCTTGGGCATGGGAGAAAAACTGTTTTTT	CASSLGMGEKLFF
TRBV29-1	TRBJ2-2	NA	NA	TGCAGCGTTGATTGGGAGAACACCGGGGAGCTGTTTTTT	CSVDWENTGELFF
TRBV6-1	TRBJ1-5	NA	many	TGTGCCAGCAGTGAAGGAATGCCCAGGCCCAGGACCCATCAGCCCCAGCATTTT	CASSEGMPRPRTHQPQHF
TRBV30	TRBJ1-2	NA	few	TGTGCCTGGAGCCCGGACATTCAACGCTATGGCTACACCTTC	CAWSPDIQRYGYTF
TRBV19	TRBJ2-3	NA	few	TGTGCCAGTAGTGCACGAGTCACCACAGATACGCAGTATTTT	CASSARVTTDTQYF
TRBV5-1	TRBJ1-4	NA	few	TGCGCCAGCAGGGCTGAGGAGGGAGCAACTAATGAAAAACTGTTTTTT	CASRAEEGATNEKLFF
TRBV29-1	TRBJ2-1	TRBD1	NA	TGCAGCGGGGGACAGGGGACCAATGAGCAGTTCTTC	CSGGQGTNEQFF
TRBV9	TRBJ2-1	NA	few	TGTGCCAGCAGCGTAGAGGCGGACATGGATGAGCAGTTCTTC	CASSVEADMDEQFF
TRBV29-1	TRBJ1-5	TRBD1	many	TGCAGCGTCAGGACAGGGGATCAGCCCCAGCATTTT	CSVRTGDQPQHF
TRBV5-4	TRBJ2-1	TRBD1	NA	TGTGCCAGCAGCTTGGGGACAGGGTTCCACAATGAGCAGTTCTTC	CASSLGTGFHNEQFF
TRBV11-2	TRBJ2-1	TRBD2	many	TGTGCCAGCAGCTTAGCCCTCCCCAGCGGGGGAGAGGATGAGCAGTTCTTC	CASSLALPSGGEDEQFF
TRBV7-2	TRBJ1-1	TRBD1	few	TGTGCCAGCAGCCGAACCGGGACAGGGGGTTATCGCACTGAAGCTTTCTTT	CASSRTGTGGYRTEAFF
TRBV29-1	TRBJ2-2	NA	few	TGCAGCGTTGAAGACAGGGGCACTAATGGCGGGGAGCTGTTTTTT	CSVEDRGTNGGELFF
TRBV5-1	TRBJ1-3	NA	many	TGCGCCAGCAGCCTCACGGGGTCTGGAAACACCATATATTTT	CASSLTGSGNTIYF
TRBV12-3/TRBV12-4	TRBJ2-2	NA	few	TGTGCCAGCAGTCTTACCCTCGGGGAGCTGTTTTTT	CASSLTLGELFF
TRBV7-9	TRBJ2-1	TRBD1	few	TGTGCCAGCAGCACGGACAGGACTGATGAGCAGTTCTTC	CASSTDRTDEQFF
TRBV11-2	TRBJ1-1	NA	few	TGTGCCAGCAGTTGGACGGACAAGGGTCTCACTGAAGCTTTCTTT	CASSWTDKGLTEAFF
TRBV18	TRBJ1-2	NA	few	TGTGCCAGCTCACCACCGGCGCGACGCGTCTATGGCTACACCTTC	CASSPPARRVYGYTF
TRBV5-6	TRBJ1-4	NA	NA	TGTGCCAGCAGCTCGACGGGAAAACTGTTTTTT	CASSSTGKLFF
TRBV18	TRBJ1-4	TRBD1	few	TGTGCCAGCTCACTCCGGACAGGACAGTCTAATGAAAAACTGTTTTTT	CASSLRTGQSNEKLFF
TRBV4-1	TRBJ1-4	NA	NA	TGCGCCAGCAGCCAAGATCCCGGCCCGAATGAAAAACTGTTTTTT	CASSQDPGPNEKLFF
TRBV10-1	TRBJ2-2	NA	few	TGCGCCAGTGCCAAAGAAGCCGTAAGGGGAGTCACCGGGGAGCTGTTTTTT	CASAKEAVRGVTGELFF
TRBV5-1	TRBJ2-3	TRBD1	few	TGCGCCAGCAGCGCAGGACAGGCGCCGGATACGCAGTATTTT	CASSAGQAPDTQYF
TRBV20-1	TRBJ2-1	TRBD1	few	TGCAGTGTTAGCCAGGGGGACAGGGGGCAGGGTGAGCAGTTCTTC	CSVSQGDRGQGEQFF
TRBV10-1	TRBJ1-1	TRBD1	few	TGCGCCAGCAGTGATCGGGACAGTGAAGCTTTCTTT	CASSDRDSEAFF
TRBV30	TRBJ1-6	TRBD1	few	TGTGCCTGGATGGGACAGTATAATTCACCCCTCCACTTT	CAWMGQYNSPLHF
TRBV15	TRBJ2-3	TRBD1	few	TGTGCCACCAGCAGAGACGGGACAGGGCCAACAGATACGCAGTATTTT	CATSRDGTGPTDTQYF
TRBV3-1	TRBJ1-5	NA	few	TGTGCCAGCAGCCAAGGCAGGCGTCCTCAGCCCCAGCATTTT	CASSQGRRPQPQHF
TRBV6-5	TRBJ2-1	TRBD1	few	TGTGCCAGCAGTTACGGGGGACAGGGGGCCTACAATGAGCAGTTCTTC	CASSYGGQGAYNEQFF
TRBV30	TRBJ1-2	NA	NA	TGTGCCTGGAGTCTTGGAGGCTATGGCTACACCTTC	CAWSLGGYGYTF
TRBV29-1	TRBJ2-1	NA	few	TGCAGCGTTGGGACTCACAGCTCCTACAATGAGCAGTTCTTC	CSVGTHSSYNEQFF
TRBV4-1	TRBJ1-5	NA	many	TGCGCCAGCAAAACGGTTCATTCACCCAGCAATCAGCCCCAGCATTTT	CASKTVHSPSNQPQHF
TRBV19	TRBJ1-2	NA	many	TGTGCCAGTAGTATTGGCTTATCCCGATATGGCTACACCTTC	CASSIGLSRYGYTF
TRBV29-1	TRBJ2-5	TRBD2	few	TGCAGCGTTGGGTATGCGGGGGGGCGAGAGACCCAGTACTTC	CSVGYAGGRETQYF
TRBV24-1	TRBJ2-5	NA	few	TGTGCCACCAGTGATACAGGGTTCCAAGAGACCCAGTACTTC	CATSDTGFQETQYF
TRBV3-1	TRBJ1-1	NA	many	TGTGCCAGCAGCCAAGATGGGGGGGCCTCTGAAGCTTTCTTT	CASSQDGGASEAFF
TRBV12-3/TRBV12-4	TRBJ1-1	TRBD1	NA	TGTGCCAGCAGTCCCCGGACAGGGTGGTCTGAAGCTTTCTTT	CASSPRTGWSEAFF
TRBV20-1	TRBJ1-4	TRBD1	few	TGCAGTGCTAACGACAGGGGTAGTGAAAAACTGTTTTTT	CSANDRGSEKLFF
TRBV29-1	TRBJ1-4	NA	many	TGCAGCGTTCCGCAGGGGCCCGGAGGGGAAAAACTGTTTTTT	CSVPQGPGGEKLFF
TRBV28	TRBJ1-5	NA	many	TGTGCCAGCAGATTCAGGGACGGGCAGCCCCAGCATTTT	CASRFRDGQPQHF
TRBV6-2/TRBV6-3	TRBJ2-4	NA	NA	TGTGCCAGCAGTTCAGCCCCTGGAACCAAAAACATTCAGTACTTC	CASSSAPGTKNIQYF
TRBV5-1	TRBJ2-2	TRBD1	few	TGCGCCAGCAGCTGGACGGGACAGGGCGGGAACGGGGAGCTGTTTTTT	CASSWTGQGGNGELFF
TRBV9	TRBJ1-2	NA	many	TGTGCCAGCAGCGTAGGTGGTGTAGACTATGGCTACACCTTC	CASSVGGVDYGYTF
TRBV6-1	TRBJ2-1	TRBD1	NA	TGTGCCAGCAGTGTAGACAGGGTTAATGAGCAGTTCTTC	CASSVDRVNEQFF